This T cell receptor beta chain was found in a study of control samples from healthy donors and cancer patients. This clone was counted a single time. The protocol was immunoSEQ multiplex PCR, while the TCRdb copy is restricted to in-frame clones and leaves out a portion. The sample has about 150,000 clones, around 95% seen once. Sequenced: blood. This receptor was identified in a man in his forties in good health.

The CDR3 nucleotides read TGCGCCAGCAGCTTTGAGGGGGTCGGGACTCTCCAAACCTACAATGAGCAGTTCTTC. This sequence encodes CASSFEGVGTLQTYNEQFF. J is TRBJ2-1 and V is TRBV5-1; D could derive from TRBD1 or TRBD2 (6 bases each). Looked up from germline, CDR1 is SGHRS and CDR2 is YFSETQ. V dropped 2 bases and J dropped 2 bases, with 23 bases sitting between them. The CDR3 consists of 19 residues.